This T cell receptor (beta chain) was documented in a study of graft-versus-host responses after intestinal transplantation. CDR3 length equals 15 residues. Germline V lookup: CDR1 SNHLY, CDR2 FYNNEI. V was pared by 2 bases and J by 1 base, with 11 bases between. As regards this clone: Its matching antigen is unknown.

Assay: immunoSEQ multiplex PCR; the TCRdb copy retains only in-frame clones and omits some. The sample includes over 85,000 clones, roughly nine tenths of them seen just once. Study conclusions and caveats: Marrow from the recipient contained GvH clones, some of which had appeared first in ileum or blood. High graft-versus-host to host-versus-graft clonal ratios were found in allografts of patients who had graft-donor T cell macrochimerism.

Sequencing used unstimulated CD4+ T cells sorted from spleen or lymph node cells, obtained before transplant. The gene calls are TRBV2 and TRBJ1-1, with D perhaps matching TRBD1 (6 bases). The sequence was obtained from a human donor who was the organ donor for an intestinal transplant. For the CDR3, the DNA is TGTGCCAGCAGTGAATTCGACAGGCGGAACACTGAAGCTTTCTTT. The encoded protein is CASSEFDRRNTEAFF.